This T cell receptor beta chain was found in a study of T cells after somatic rescue of genetic block. This table comes from immunoSEQ multiplex PCR, and its TCRdb copy is limited to in-frame clones, with some not included. The table shows tens of thousands of clones, with roughly 88% occurring only once. This CDR3 comprises 19 residues. The receptor was isolated from a man aged 25-45 years. The chain uses TRBV21-1 and TRBJ1-6. TRBV21-1 constitutes a pseudogene. The sample taken for sequencing was peripheral blood mononuclear cells (PBMCs). The CDR3, as DNA: TGTGCCAGCAGCCGAGCAAGAAGGAGCTTGTTCTCCTATAATTCACCCCTCCACTTT. It codes for CASSRARRSLFSYNSPLHF.